These 26 T cell receptor beta chains came from one sample sequenced in a study of T cell changes during pregnancy in multiple sclerosis. TCRdb's copy holds only in-frame clones and misses some; the assay was immunoSEQ multiplex PCR. The data show roughly 120,000 clones, roughly 90% seen once. Specimen: peripheral blood, collected in the third trimester of pregnancy. These receptor sequences come from a female donor with multiple sclerosis, enrolled in a pregnancy study.

The chain uses TRBV7-3 and TRBJ2-6; possibly TRBD2 for D (5 bases). V lost 2 bases and J lost 2, with 7 bases in between. Germline V gene data show CDR1 as SGHTA and CDR2 as FQGTGA. The CDR3 is 15 residues long. This CDR3 is CASSLSGTGANVLTF. The CDR3 nucleotides are TGTGCCAGCAGCTTATCGGGGACTGGGGCCAACGTCCTGACTTTC. Full variable domain (remainder filled in from reference TRBV7-3 and TRBJ2-6): GAGVSQTPSNKVTEKGKYVELRCDPISGHTALYWYRQSLGQGPEFLIYFQGTGAADDSGLPNDRFFAVRPEGSVSTLKIQRTERGDSAVYLCASSLSGTGANVLTFGAGSRLTVL.

This clone has more than one count but fewer than ten. The chain has TRBV2 and TRBJ1-6; 9 nucleotides match TRBD1. Trimming cost V 0 bases and J 10 bases; bases outside gene matches: 7. CDR1 is SNHLY and CDR2 is FYNNEI in the germline V gene. This CDR3 has 16 residues. The CDR3 region is CASSEAGDRVGSPLHF. The CDR3 nucleotides read TGTGCCAGCAGTGAAGCAGGGGACAGGGTAGGGTCACCCCTCCACTTT.

This chain joins TRBV18 and TRBJ2-3; TRBD1 might be the D (6 bases). V was clipped by 6 bases and J by 1 base, with 11 bases between them. This CDR3 comprises 14 residues. Looked up from germline, CDR1 is KGHSH and CDR2 is LQKENI. The CDR3 region has the DNA TGTGCCAGCTCCTACAGGGATGGCACAGATACGCAGTATTTT. Encoded protein: CASSYRDGTDTQYF.

The chain links TRBV5-6 to TRBJ1-2, with 9 positions matching TRBD1. The CDR3 runs 14 residues. From germline, CDR1 is SGHDT and CDR2 YYEEEE. Trimming cost V 2 bases and J 8 bases; bases outside gene matches: 7. In DNA, the CDR3 is TGTGCCAGCAGCTTATTACAGGGGGCGATCGGCTACACCTTC. It encodes CASSLLQGAIGYTF.

V is TRBV6-6 and J is TRBJ1-2; tentative D call: TRBD1 (5 bases). CDR3 length: 13 amino acids. Germline V gives CDR1 MNHNY, CDR2 SVGAGI (reference sequence). Trimming left V 6 bases short and J 1 base short, with 9 bases between. CDR3 nucleotide sequence: TGTGCCAGCAGCCCCGACAGTAACTATGGCTACACCTTC. As protein: CASSPDSNYGYTF.

In nucleotides, the CDR3 is TGTGCCAGCAGCCCGACTAGCTCCTGGAGAGAGACCCAGTACTTC. Its translation is CASSPTSSWRETQYF. The gene calls are TRBV6-5 and TRBJ2-5; 7 bases align to TRBD2. The germline V gene encodes CDR1 MNHEY and CDR2 SVGAGI. V was clipped by 6 bases and J by 4 bases; unmatched bases: 11. The CDR3 totals 15 residues.

Notes on this clone: The same CDR3 also results from other DNA sequences found in this sample. The chain is built from TRBV5-1 and TRBJ2-3, with 8 bases lining up with TRBD1. Germline V gives CDR1 SGHRS, CDR2 YFSETQ. The ends lost 4 bases at V and 4 bases at J; junction bases unmatched: 2. The CDR3 has 13 residues. This CDR3 is CASSLRGPDTQYF. The CDR3 DNA is TGCGCCAGCAGCCTCAGGGGGCCAGATACGCAGTATTTT.

The chain joins TRBV30 to TRBJ2-5; TRBD2 agrees at 12 bases. CDR3 length equals 19 residues. Germline V gene data show CDR1 as GTSNPN and CDR2 as SVGIG (reference sequence). Trimming cost V 4 bases and J 3 bases; bases outside gene matches: 18. The CDR3 coding sequence is TGTGCCTGGAACCCTGGTAGAGCTAGCGGGAGGGCCGGGGAAGAGACCCAGTACTTC. It is translated as CAWNPGRASGRAGEETQYF.

The chain carries TRBV27 and TRBJ1-2, with no clear D. Germline values: CDR1 MNHEY, CDR2 SMNVEV (reference sequence). Trimming removed 4 bases from V and 8 bases from J, with 8 bases in between. The CDR3 is made up of 11 amino acids. CDR3 protein: CASSSPRGYTF. The DNA of the CDR3 is TGTGCCAGCAGTTCCCCGCGCGGCTACACCTTC.

J is TRBJ2-5 and V is TRBV6-5; 12 nucleotides match TRBD1. J lost 4 bases, V lost 5 bases, and 5 bases had no gene match. The CDR3 is made up of 15 amino acids. Germline CDR1 is MNHEY and CDR2 is SVGAGI. As DNA, the CDR3 is TGTGCCAGCAGTCAGGGACAGGGGGCAGGAGAGACCCAGTACTTC. Translated, it gives CASSQGQGAGETQYF.

Note on this clone: Other DNA sequences of this sample code for an identical CDR3. The rearrangement links TRBV30 to TRBJ2-7; possible D gene TRBD2, 6 bases. The CDR3 is made up of 16 amino acids. Per germline, CDR1 GTSNPN and CDR2 SVGIG (reference sequence). The germline V and J ends were trimmed by 4 bases and 2 bases, with 21 bases remaining between them. CDR3 sequence: CAWTPSDGGTTYEQYF. CDR3 DNA sequence: TGTGCCTGGACCCCCAGCGACGGAGGGACGACCTACGAGCAGTACTTC.

The chain uses TRBV30 and TRBJ2-1, with 11 bases matching TRBD2. In germline, CDR1 is GTSNPN, CDR2 SVGIG (reference sequence). The CDR3 extends over 16 amino acids. V lost 3 bases to trimming and J lost 7 bases; unmatched junction nucleotides: 11. CDR3 DNA sequence: TGTGCCTGGAGGAGGGGTACTAGCGGGAGAGGTAATGAGCAGTTCTTC. Amino acids: CAWRRGTSGRGNEQFF. Together with reference TRBV30 and TRBJ2-1, the CDR3 gives the full variable domain: SQTIHQWPATLVQPVGSPLSLECTVEGTSNPNLYWYRQAAGRGLQLLFYSVGIGQISSEVPQNLSASRPQDRQFILSSKKLLLSDSGFYLCAWRRGTSGRGNEQFFGPGTRLTVL.

The DNA of the CDR3 is TGTGCCAGCAGCTTGGTGGCGGTCTACGAGCAGTACTTC. As protein: CASSLVAVYEQYF. V usage is TRBV5-5 and J usage is TRBJ2-7; D gene uncertain. Trimming removed 0 bases from V and 3 bases from J, with 7 bases in between. The CDR3 totals 13 residues. CDR1 and CDR2 (germline): SGHKS, YYEKEE (reference sequence).

The chain carries TRBV7-8 and TRBJ2-3; 8 positions agree with TRBD2. Looked up from germline, CDR1 is SGHVS and CDR2 is FQNEAQ. The CDR3 totals 15 residues. Trimming cost V 5 bases and J 0 bases; bases outside gene matches: 4. CDR3 loop: CASSPSGGSTDTQYF. The CDR3 region has the DNA TGTGCCAGCAGCCCCTCGGGGGGGAGCACAGATACGCAGTATTTT.

This chain joins TRBV28 and TRBJ1-1, with D tentatively TRBD1 (6 bases). Germline-derived CDR1 and CDR2 are MDHEN and SYDVKM. V lost 4 bases and J 4 bases, leaving 16 bases between the germline ends. CDR3 length equals 15 residues. CDR3 nucleotides: TGTGCCAGCAGTTCTTCAGGCAGGGGTGCCACTGAAGCTTTCTTT. Translated: CASSSSGRGATEAFF.

V usage is TRBV6-5 and J usage is TRBJ2-3, with a tentative D call TRBD2 (5 bases). Germline loops: CDR1 MNHEY, CDR2 SVGAGI. CDR3 length equals 14 residues. Trimming shortened V by 2 bases and J by 4 bases, and 10 bases separated the two germline ends. This CDR3 is CASSYGLAPDTQYF. The DNA for the CDR3 is TGTGCCAGCAGTTACGGCCTAGCCCCAGATACGCAGTATTTT.

This clone was detected once. The CDR3 is CASSSVQGSTYGYTF. CDR3 in DNA: TGTGCCAGCAGCTCGGTACAGGGGTCGACCTATGGCTACACCTTC. V and J are TRBV5-6 and TRBJ1-2; TRBD1 matches at 7 bases. Germline lookup yields CDR1 SGHDT and CDR2 YYEEEE. V lost 3 bases and J lost 4; bases outside the gene matches: 9. CDR3 length equals 15 residues.

The chain employs TRBV10-3 and TRBJ1-5; D not certain. V was cut by 10 bases and J by 4 bases, with 11 bases left in between. This CDR3 has 12 residues. Per germline, CDR1 ENHRY and CDR2 SYGVKD. The CDR3 sequence is CATSTFNQPQHF. The DNA of the CDR3 is TGTGCCACCAGCACTTTTAATCAGCCCCAGCATTTT.

CDR3 region: CASSLIGGEQFF. As DNA, the CDR3 is TGTGCCAGCAGCTTAATCGGCGGTGAGCAGTTCTTC. This sequence joins TRBV7-3 and TRBJ2-1; D unresolved. CDR3 length equals 12 residues. Germline-derived CDR1 and CDR2 are SGHTA and FQGTGA. V lost 1 base and J lost 9, with 7 bases in between.

The chain has TRBV5-4 and TRBJ2-4, with TRBD2 matching 11 bases. There are 14 residues in the CDR3. J gave up 8 bases and V 0 bases, and 1 base lay outside the gene matches. Germline CDR1 and CDR2: SGHNT and YYREEE (reference sequence). CDR3 residues: CASSLELAGDIQYF. As DNA, the CDR3 is TGTGCCAGCAGCTTGGAACTAGCGGGAGACATTCAGTACTTC.

The chain recombines TRBV19 with TRBJ1-4; no clear D gene. The V end was cut by 5 bases, the J end by 8 bases, with 21 bases between. From germline, CDR1 is LNHDA and CDR2 SQIVND (reference sequence). CDR3 length: 16 residues. CDR3 nucleotide sequence: TGTGCCAGTAGTGCCCGATACGAGGGATCGCGCGAAAAACTGTTTTTT. Its translation: CASSARYEGSREKLFF.

This chain connects TRBV4-2 to TRBJ1-6, with 8 bases that match TRBD1. The CDR3 loop spans 15 amino acids. The germline CDR1 and CDR2 sequences are LGHNA and YNFKEQ. J gave up 9 bases and V 2 bases, and 6 bases lay outside the gene matches. This CDR3 is CASSQQGAHGSPLHF. CDR3 sequence (DNA): TGTGCCAGCAGCCAACAGGGGGCACATGGTTCACCCCTCCACTTT.

The J gene is TRBJ2-1, the V gene TRBV5-3; possibly TRBD1 for D (6 bases). TRBV5-3 qualifies as an ORF whose function is uncertain. The length of the CDR3 is 17 residues. The V end was cut by 2 bases, the J end by 8 bases, with 23 bases between. Here the CDR3 DNA reads TGTGCCAGAAGCTTATTGGAGAGGCAGGGGTCGGGCTATGAGCAGTTCTTC. Amino acid sequence: CARSLLERQGSGYEQFF.

The rearrangement joins TRBV28 to TRBJ2-6; 8 bases map to TRBD1. The CDR3 runs to 19 residues. The J segment lost 0 bases and the V segment lost 5 bases, leaving 12 bases of the junction unmatched. The V gene's germline CDR1 is MDHEN and CDR2 SYDVKM. The DNA of the CDR3 is TGTGCCAGCAGTCTTAGGACAGGGTCCCATCTCTCTGGGGCCAACGTCCTGACTTTC. Protein sequence: CASSLRTGSHLSGANVLTF.

CDR3 nucleotide sequence: TGCGCCAGCAGCTTGGCCCTTAGCTCCTACAATGAGCAGTTCTTC. This encodes CASSLALSSYNEQFF. The J gene is TRBJ2-1, the V gene TRBV5-1; D is ambiguous. V lost 0 bases to trimming and J lost 0 bases, with 7 bases between them. The CDR3 sequence is 15 residues long. From germline, CDR1 is SGHRS and CDR2 YFSETQ.

The genes are TRBV10-2 and TRBJ2-7, with 8 bases fitting TRBD2. This CDR3 comprises 13 residues. The ends lost 8 bases at V and 4 bases at J; junction bases unmatched: 7. Germline V CDR1 and CDR2: WSHSY, SAAADI. The CDR3 DNA sequence: TGCGCCAGCGGAGCTAGCGGGCGGTACGAGCAGTACTTC. Its translation: CASGASGRYEQYF.